This is a list of T cell receptor beta chains from one sample in a study of shared clonotypes between healthy human individuals. Here immunoSEQ multiplex PCR was the method, and the copy in TCRdb shows in-frame clones only, minus some. Among 1.4 million or so clones, around 98.5% were seen once, and the ten largest hold about 0.35%. Sequencing was done on a sample of naive CD4+ T cells sorted from blood. Receptors were obtained from a man aged 25-45 years in good health. CDR3s include the opening cysteine and the closing phenylalanine or tryptophan.

J	V	CDR3
TRBJ2-7	TRBV5-4	CASTIDPGSYEQYF
TRBJ2-7	TRBV7-2	CASSFQAGEGYEQYF
TRBJ2-1	TRBV9	CASSVVGTSEQFF
TRBJ1-5	TRBV27	CASSFRETYSNQPQHF
TRBJ2-3	TRBV7-2	CASSLVGVGGTSTDTQYF
TRBJ1-2	TRBV7-9	CASSLGQGHGYTF
TRBJ1-5	TRBV2	CASSTTGTGDQPQHF
TRBJ1-1	TRBV2	CASTSNTEAFF
TRBJ2-1	TRBV28	CASELQGSNEQFF
TRBJ2-3	TRBV14	CASSQILGTGPYTDTQYF
TRBJ2-7	TRBV4-2	CASSRRTEEQYF
TRBJ2-2	TRBV18	CASSPVGLAGGTGELFF
TRBJ1-5	TRBV9	CASSVGSENQPQHF
TRBJ1-1	TRBV12-5	CASGLETGTGATEAFF
TRBJ2-1	TRBV28	CASSGAGAQDEQFF
TRBJ2-7	TRBV18	CASSQLGRTTYEQYF
TRBJ2-7	TRBV6-6	CASSSVGRTYEQYF
TRBJ1-2	TRBV5-1	CASSTDRAYGYTF
TRBJ1-3	TRBV18	CASSPTGSASGNTIYF
TRBJ2-1	TRBV29-1	CSASARDNYNEQFF
TRBJ1-1	TRBV28	CASSSGTGPEAFF
TRBJ2-3	TRBV7-2	CASERSRTDTQYF
TRBJ1-2	TRBV7-9	CASSSPTENYGYTF
TRBJ2-3	TRBV5-4	CASSSGNTQYF
TRBJ2-1	TRBV18	CASSPLGLAGGLGNEQFF
TRBJ2-1	TRBV4-3	CASGRAFEQFF
TRBJ2-3	TRBV5-6	CASSLRGDTQYF
TRBJ1-2	TRBV7-7	CASSLATRPYGYTF
TRBJ2-3	TRBV5-1	CASSLEPGLAGRDTQYF
TRBJ1-2	TRBV28	CASSKTGKDGYTF
TRBJ2-1	TRBV10-3	CAISESGGAHNEQFF
TRBJ2-7	TRBV7-9	CASSLAGPGYEQYF
TRBJ1-1	TRBV18	CASSFGQKAFF
TRBJ2-2	TRBV21-1	CASSRTLRFGNTGELFF
TRBJ1-5	TRBV7-2	CASSLQGQLGQPQHF
TRBJ2-1	TRBV7-9	CASSLTGIYNEQFF
TRBJ2-7	TRBV12-5	CASGLSGKDEQYF
TRBJ2-7	TRBV2	CASSNRGLGYEQYF
TRBJ2-1	TRBV2	CASSERQGYNEQFF
TRBJ1-5	TRBV7-8	CASSLDIGPQHF
TRBJ2-7	TRBV6-1	CASSRDNSPEQYF
TRBJ2-3	TRBV4-3	CASSQGRTSGYPDTQYF
TRBJ2-1	TRBV10-3	CATLAGGPSSDEQFF
TRBJ2-5	TRBV18	CASSPIQETQYF
TRBJ2-2	TRBV29-1	CSVVGPGQGAIGELFF
TRBJ1-5	TRBV19	CASTGDSGGQPQHF
TRBJ2-1	TRBV28	CASSGASKDGQFF
TRBJ2-7	TRBV15	CATSRDHEGFRTYEQYF
TRBJ2-1	TRBV9	CASSVEGLASYNEQFF
TRBJ2-5	TRBV5-1	CASSFGDRGETQYF
TRBJ2-3	TRBV5-1	CASSPRPTDTQYF
TRBJ1-2	TRBV13	CASSVLGNVYGYTF
TRBJ2-1	TRBV28	CASSGLAGYNEQFF
TRBJ2-3	TRBV10-1	CASSEMARGQDTQYF
TRBJ2-1	TRBV19	CASSIYDDNEQFF